What follows describes a single T cell receptor beta chain. Its antigen is still unknown. The sample is drawn from a study of PD-1 blockade in classical Hodgkin lymphoma. Study-wide findings and caveats: Relapsed/refractory patients reportedly had lower baseline diversity than newly diagnosed patients.

Time point described: cycle 4 day 1 (C4D1), after 6 weeks of nivolumab. Relapse after autologous stem cell transplantation occurred in every patient, and brentuximab vedotin exposure varied. From thawed PBMCs, CD4+ T cells were purified using magnetic negative selection. J was trimmed by 6 bases and V by 4 bases; bases with no gene match: 5. This CDR3 region has 14 residues. CDR1 is SGHRS, CDR2 YFSETQ, per germline. Using immunoSEQ multiplex PCR, the repertoire was profiled, and TCRdb retains in-frame clones only, with some absent. The sample carries 34,000 or so clones, more than 85% recorded once. V is TRBV5-1 and J is TRBJ2-1; 9 positions match TRBD2. The sample consisted of CD4+ T cells from blood, taken before the fourth cycle of nivolumab. The sequence was obtained from a human donor with classical Hodgkin lymphoma. CDR3 nucleotides: TGCGCCAGCAGCAGGACTAGCGCGGTCAATGAGCAGTTCTTC. It specifies CASSRTSAVNEQFF.